A selection of T cell receptor beta chains follows, all from one sample in a study of T cells of healthy individuals. TCRdb redid the calling of the 5' RACE reads with MiXCR, one entry per CDR3 protein. Here the sample spans about 100,000 distinct CDR3 sequences, around 17% being singletons. The receptors here all came from a human donor in good health. Both conserved end residues are trimmed from each CDR3.

V,CDR3
TRBV29-1,SVEAYTSGSFHNEQF
TRBV24-1,ATSGRAGSNQPQH
TRBV28,ASSPGPLSTDTQY
TRBV29-1,SVRLGADTQY
TRBV10-3,AIDESGNSPLH
TRBV19,ASTGLAGAGEQF
TRBV10-3,AISGQRGPYEQY
TRBV20-1,SALGQRGTGELF
TRBV20-1,SALTTGRGTDTQY
TRBV12-3/TRBV12-4,ASSRTEVSQPQH
TRBV7-2,ASRLGFSSYNEQF
TRBV7-8,ASSPIRQEHQPQH
TRBV2,ASSDTKSSYNEQF
TRBV6-5,ASSFSGGKEF
TRBV23-1,ASSQSTGYSSTDTQY
TRBV20-1,SARARDRGAGEQF
TRBV20-1,SASSWGDQPQH
TRBV9,ASSGGRQGGYEKLF
TRBV9,ASSVPRGRDVSSYNEQF
TRBV6-5,ASREDEGEPQH
TRBV12-3/TRBV12-4,ASSAHRAGGNEQY
TRBV23-1,ASSHGPGGTDTQY
TRBV6-4,ASSERSTGELF
TRBV2,ASSTSGRLQETQY
TRBV7-8,ASSLFQGEYNEQF
TRBV6-2/TRBV6-3,ASSYMRGDQPQH
TRBV29-1,SVPDRLGAF
TRBV19,ASSRDSSYEQY
TRBV12-3/TRBV12-4,ASRRAGTGSYEQY
TRBV28,ASSGAGSSRAQH
TRBV3-1,ASSRTGTGGFNSPLH
TRBV28,ASSFSLAGLTYEQY
TRBV5-1,ASSWTGSSYNSPLH
TRBV6-2/TRBV6-3,ASSPRSFRAQDQPQH
TRBV7-2,ASSPVGSNQPQH
TRBV5-6,ASSGQGPNEQY
TRBV6-2/TRBV6-3,ASSYSPHEQF